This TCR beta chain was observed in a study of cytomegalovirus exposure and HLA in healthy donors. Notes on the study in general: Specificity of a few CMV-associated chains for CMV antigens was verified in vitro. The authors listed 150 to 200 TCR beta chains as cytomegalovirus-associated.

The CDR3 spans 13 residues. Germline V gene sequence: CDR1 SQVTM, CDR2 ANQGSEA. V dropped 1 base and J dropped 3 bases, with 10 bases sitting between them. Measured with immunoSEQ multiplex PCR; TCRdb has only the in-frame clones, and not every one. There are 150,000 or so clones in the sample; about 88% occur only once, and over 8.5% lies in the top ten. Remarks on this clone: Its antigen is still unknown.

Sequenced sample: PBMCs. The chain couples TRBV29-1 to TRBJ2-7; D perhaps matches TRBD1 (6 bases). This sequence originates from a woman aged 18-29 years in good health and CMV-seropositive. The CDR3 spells CSVEGGRGYEQYF. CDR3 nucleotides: TGCAGCGTTGAAGGGGGCAGGGGCTACGAGCAGTACTTC.